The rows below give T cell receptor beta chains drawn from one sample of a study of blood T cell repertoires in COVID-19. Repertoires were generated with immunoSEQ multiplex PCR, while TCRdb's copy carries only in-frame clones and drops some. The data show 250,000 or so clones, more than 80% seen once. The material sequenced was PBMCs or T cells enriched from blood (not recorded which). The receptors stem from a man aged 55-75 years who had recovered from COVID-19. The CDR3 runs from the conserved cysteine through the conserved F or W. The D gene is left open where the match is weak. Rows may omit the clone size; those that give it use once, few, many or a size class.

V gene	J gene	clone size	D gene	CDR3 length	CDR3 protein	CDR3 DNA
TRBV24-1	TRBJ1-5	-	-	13	CATSERGNQPQHF	TGTGCCACCAGTGAGCGGGGAAATCAGCCCCAGCATTTT
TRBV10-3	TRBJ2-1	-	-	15	CAISDHREGYNEQFF	TGTGCCATCAGTGACCACAGGGAGGGGTACAATGAGCAGTTCTTC
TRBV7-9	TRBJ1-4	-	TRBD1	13	CASSFVQGEKLFF	TGTGCCAGCAGCTTCGTACAGGGGGAAAAACTGTTTTTT
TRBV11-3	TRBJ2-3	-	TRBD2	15	CASSSRLAETDTQYF	TGTGCCAGCAGCTCGCGACTAGCGGAAACAGATACGCAGTATTTT
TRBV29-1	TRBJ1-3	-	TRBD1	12	CSVGQGLHTIYF	TGCAGCGTTGGACAGGGTCTTCACACCATATATTTT
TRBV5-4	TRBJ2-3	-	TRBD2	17	CASSLRLAGGGIDTQYF	TGTGCCAGCAGCTTGAGGCTAGCGGGGGGAGGTATAGATACGCAGTATTTT
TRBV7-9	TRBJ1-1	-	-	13	CASSLGGVAEAFF	TGTGCCAGCAGCTTAGGGGGGGTAGCTGAAGCTTTCTTT
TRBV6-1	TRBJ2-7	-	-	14	CASSEFRGTGEQYF	TGTGCCAGCAGTGAGTTCAGGGGTACAGGCGAGCAGTACTTC
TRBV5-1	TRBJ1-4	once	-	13	CASSLQWSEKLFF	TGCGCCAGCAGCCTCCAGTGGAGTGAAAAACTGTTTTTT
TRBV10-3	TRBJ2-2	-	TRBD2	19	CAITEKLAGDILDTGELFF	TGTGCCATCACGGAAAAGCTAGCGGGGGATATTCTGGACACCGGGGAGCTGTTTTTT
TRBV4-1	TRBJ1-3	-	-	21	CASSQEIWAGEASGPGNTIYF	TGCGCCAGCAGCCAAGAAATATGGGCCGGGGAGGCCTCAGGACCTGGAAACACCATATATTTT
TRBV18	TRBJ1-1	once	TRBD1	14	CASSPRTGNTEAFF	TGTGCCAGCTCACCACGGACAGGGAACACTGAAGCTTTCTTT
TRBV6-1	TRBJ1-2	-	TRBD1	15	CASSEFDRVGYGYTF	TGTGCCAGCAGTGAGTTTGACAGGGTAGGCTATGGCTACACCTTC
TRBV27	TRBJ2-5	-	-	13	CASSLRGQETQYF	TGTGCCAGCAGTTTACGGGGGCAAGAGACCCAGTACTTC
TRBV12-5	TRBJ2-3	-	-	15	CASGLEGLSTDTQYF	TGTGCTAGTGGTTTGGAGGGGTTATCCACAGATACGCAGTATTTT